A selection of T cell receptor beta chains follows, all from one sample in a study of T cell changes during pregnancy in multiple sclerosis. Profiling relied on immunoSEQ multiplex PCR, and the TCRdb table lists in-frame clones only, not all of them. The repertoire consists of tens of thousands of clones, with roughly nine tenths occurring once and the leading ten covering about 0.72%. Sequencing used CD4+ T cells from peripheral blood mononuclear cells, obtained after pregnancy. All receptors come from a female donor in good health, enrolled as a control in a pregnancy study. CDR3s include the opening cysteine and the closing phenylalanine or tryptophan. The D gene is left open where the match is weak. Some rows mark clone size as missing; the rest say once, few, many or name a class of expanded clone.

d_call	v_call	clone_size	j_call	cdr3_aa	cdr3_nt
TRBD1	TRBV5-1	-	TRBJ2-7	CASSLAGQGTYEQYF	TGCGCCAGCAGCTTGGCCGGACAGGGGACCTACGAGCAGTACTTC
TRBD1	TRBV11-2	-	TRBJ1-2	CASSFDRDYGYTF	TGTGCCAGCAGCTTTGACAGGGACTATGGCTACACCTTC
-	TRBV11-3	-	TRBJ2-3	CASSLAAGTDTQYF	TGTGCCAGCAGCTTAGCGGCAGGGACAGATACGCAGTATTTT
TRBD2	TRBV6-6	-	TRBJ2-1	CASSRTSGSDEQFF	TGTGCCAGCAGTCGGACTAGCGGGAGCGATGAGCAGTTCTTC
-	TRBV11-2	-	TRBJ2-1	CASRHLPGIDNEQFF	TGTGCCAGCAGACATCTCCCGGGAATCGACAATGAGCAGTTCTTC
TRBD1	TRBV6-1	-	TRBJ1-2	CASSGPQVDRGRDYGYTF	TGTGCCAGCAGTGGACCCCAGGTCGACAGGGGGCGAGATTATGGCTACACCTTC
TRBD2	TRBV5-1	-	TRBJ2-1	CASMGSGIWEQFF	TGCGCCAGCATGGGTAGCGGGATATGGGAGCAGTTCTTC
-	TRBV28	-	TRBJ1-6	CASSSRANSPLHF	TGTGCCAGCAGTTCCAGGGCTAATTCACCCCTCCACTTT
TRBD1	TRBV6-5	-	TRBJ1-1	CASSTRGQDTEAFF	TGTGCCAGCAGTACCAGGGGGCAGGACACTGAAGCTTTCTTT
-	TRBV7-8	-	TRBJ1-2	CASSLGGRNYGYTF	TGTGCCAGCAGCTTGGGGGGGAGGAACTATGGCTACACCTTC
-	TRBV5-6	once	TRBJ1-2	CASSLVAANYGYTF	TGTGCCAGCAGCTTGGTAGCGGCTAACTATGGCTACACCTTC
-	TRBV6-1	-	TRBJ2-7	CASSAHYGYEQYF	TGTGCCAGCAGTGCACACTACGGTTACGAGCAGTACTTC
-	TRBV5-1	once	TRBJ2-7	CASSFTGLGEQYF	TGCGCCAGCAGCTTTACCGGACTGGGGGAGCAGTACTTC
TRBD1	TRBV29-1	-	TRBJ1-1	CGARDQGAHSEAFF	TGCGGTGCCCGGGACCAGGGGGCGCATTCTGAAGCTTTCTTT
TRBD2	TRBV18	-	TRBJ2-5	CASSLGLARETQYF	TGTGCCAGCTCACTGGGACTAGCTCGGGAGACCCAGTACTTC
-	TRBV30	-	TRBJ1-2	CAWTTPGGFYGYTF	TGTGCCTGGACCACTCCCGGAGGATTCTATGGCTACACCTTC
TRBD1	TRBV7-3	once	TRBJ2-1	CASSSGTGSYNEQFF	TGTGCCAGCAGCTCCGGGACAGGGAGCTACAATGAGCAGTTCTTC
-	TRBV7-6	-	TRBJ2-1	CASSQAGLNEQFF	TGTGCCAGCAGTCAAGCAGGGCTCAATGAGCAGTTCTTC
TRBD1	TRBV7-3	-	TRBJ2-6	CASSLGQGAGANVLTF	TGTGCCAGCAGCCTCGGACAGGGGGCTGGGGCCAACGTCCTGACTTTC
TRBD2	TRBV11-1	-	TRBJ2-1	CASSLTSGPNEQFF	TGTGCCAGCAGCTTGACTAGCGGTCCCAATGAGCAGTTCTTC
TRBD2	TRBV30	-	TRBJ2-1	CAWGGLAGAYNEQFF	TGTGCCTGGGGGGGACTAGCGGGTGCATACAATGAGCAGTTCTTC
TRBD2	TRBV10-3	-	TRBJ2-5	CAISEPGPGAGGETQYF	TGTGCCATCAGTGAGCCAGGACCGGGGGCGGGGGGAGAGACCCAGTACTTC
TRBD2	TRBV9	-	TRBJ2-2	CASSVVGGGGYTGELFF	TGTGCCAGCAGCGTAGTTGGTGGCGGGGGGTACACCGGGGAGCTGTTTTTT
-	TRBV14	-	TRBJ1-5	CASSQGGYQPQHF	TGTGCCAGCAGCCAGGGGGGGTATCAGCCCCAGCATTTT
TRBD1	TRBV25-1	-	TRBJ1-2	CASSEYPGTANGYTF	TGTGCCAGCAGTGAATACCCCGGGACAGCGAATGGCTACACCTTC
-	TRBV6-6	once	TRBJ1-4	CASKRGGEEKLFF	TGTGCCAGCAAGAGAGGGGGGGAGGAAAAACTGTTTTTT
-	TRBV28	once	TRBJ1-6	CAQASLHF	TGTGCCCAGGCGTCCCTCCACTTT
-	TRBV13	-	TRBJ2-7	CASRRVLGSYEQYF	TGTGCCAGCAGGAGGGTGTTGGGGTCCTACGAGCAGTACTTC
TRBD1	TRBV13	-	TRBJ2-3	CASKRTGDTDTQYF	TGTGCCAGCAAGAGGACAGGGGACACAGATACGCAGTATTTT
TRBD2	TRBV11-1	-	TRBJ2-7	CASTPAGGGFREQYF	TGTGCCAGCACCCCCGCCGGGGGGGGGTTCCGCGAGCAGTACTTC
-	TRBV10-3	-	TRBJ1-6	CAISQEPNSPLHF	TGTGCCATCAGCCAGGAACCCAATTCACCCCTCCACTTT
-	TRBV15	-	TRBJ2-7	CATSTDRINYEQYF	TGTGCCACCAGCACGGACAGAATTAACTACGAGCAGTACTTC
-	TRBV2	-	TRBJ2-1	CARTVAGLNEQFF	TGTGCCAGGACAGTCGCGGGGCTTAATGAGCAGTTCTTC
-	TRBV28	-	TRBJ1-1	CASSKLEQGYEAFF	TGTGCCAGCAGTAAGCTGGAACAGGGATATGAAGCTTTCTTT
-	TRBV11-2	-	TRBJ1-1	CASSLGEKNTEAFF	TGTGCCAGCAGCTTAGGGGAGAAGAACACTGAAGCTTTCTTT
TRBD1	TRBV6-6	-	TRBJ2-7	CASTQGVMEQYF	TGTGCCAGCACCCAGGGGGTCATGGAGCAGTACTTC
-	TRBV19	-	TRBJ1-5	CASAGRLSNQPQHF	TGTGCCAGTGCGGGGAGACTCAGCAATCAGCCCCAGCATTTT
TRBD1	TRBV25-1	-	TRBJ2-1	CASSDPSRGWGQFF	TGTGCCAGCAGTGATCCTTCCAGGGGGTGGGGGCAGTTCTTC
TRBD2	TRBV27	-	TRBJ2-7	CASRRTSGSLYEQYF	TGTGCCAGCCGGAGGACTAGCGGGAGTTTGTACGAGCAGTACTTC
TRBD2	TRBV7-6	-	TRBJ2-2	CASSLTSGGDTGELFF	TGTGCCAGCAGCCTCACTAGCGGGGGGGATACCGGGGAGCTGTTTTTT
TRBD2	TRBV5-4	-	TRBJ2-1	CASRWAGGPSNEQFF	TGTGCCAGCAGATGGGCGGGAGGGCCGTCGAATGAGCAGTTCTTC
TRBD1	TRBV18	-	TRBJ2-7	CASSPISPGQGSYEQYF	TGTGCCAGCTCACCAATCTCCCCGGGACAGGGCTCCTACGAGCAGTACTTC
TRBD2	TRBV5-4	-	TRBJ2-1	CASSLGHGRVSSYNEQFF	TGTGCCAGCAGCTTGGGGCACGGGAGGGTGAGCTCCTACAATGAGCAGTTCTTC
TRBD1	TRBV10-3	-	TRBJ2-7	CATSEGGPYEQYF	TGTGCCACCTCCGAAGGGGGCCCCTACGAGCAGTACTTC
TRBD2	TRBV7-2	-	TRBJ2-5	CASRLGLAGGLEETQYF	TGTGCCAGCAGGTTGGGACTAGCGGGGGGGCTTGAAGAGACCCAGTACTTC
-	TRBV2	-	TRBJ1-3	CASSEGQGTGNTIYF	TGTGCCAGCAGTGAAGGTCAGGGAACGGGAAACACCATATATTTT
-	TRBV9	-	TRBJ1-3	CASSVAPGAGNTIYF	TGTGCCAGCAGCGTAGCCCCAGGGGCTGGAAACACCATATATTTT
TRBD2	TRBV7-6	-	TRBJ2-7	CASSLVAGGEITYEQYF	TGTGCCAGCAGCTTAGTAGCGGGGGGCGAAATAACCTACGAGCAGTACTTC
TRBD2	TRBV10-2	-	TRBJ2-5	CASSGGGSGPQETQYF	TGCGCCAGCAGTGGGGGAGGTAGCGGGCCCCAAGAGACCCAGTACTTC
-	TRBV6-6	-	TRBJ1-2	CASSYENRASYGYTF	TGTGCCAGCAGTTACGAGAACAGGGCTAGCTATGGCTACACCTTC
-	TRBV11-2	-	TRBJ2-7	CASSLSSSRVSYEQYF	TGTGCCAGCAGCTTAAGTTCATCCAGGGTCTCCTACGAGCAGTACTTC
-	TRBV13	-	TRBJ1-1	CASSVRRQVPSYEAFF	TGTGCCAGCAGCGTTCGTAGGCAGGTACCTTCCTATGAAGCTTTCTTT
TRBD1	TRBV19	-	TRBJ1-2	CASSIKTGVGYTF	TGTGCCAGTAGTATCAAGACAGGGGTTGGCTACACCTTC
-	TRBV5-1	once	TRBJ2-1	CASSPEWTGHNEQFF	TGCGCCAGCAGCCCAGAATGGACTGGACACAATGAGCAGTTCTTC